This T cell receptor (beta chain) comes out of a study of OX40 agonist ivuxolimab in advanced cancers. The wider study: Participants averaged approximately 65 years of age (range about 23 to 80) and were roughly 83% male. Among those treated, three patients had partial responses, one with hepatocellular carcinoma and two with cutaneous melanoma. Notes on the study in general: Within 6 weeks, CD4+ and CD8+ blood T cells expanded clonally at 0.1 to 3.0 mg/kg.

Some clones are missing from TCRdb's copy, which holds only in-frame ones; the method was immunoSEQ multiplex PCR. The sample shows tens of thousands of clones, roughly 84% of them seen only once. Concerning this clone: Its target is unknown. This sample also contains other DNA sequences that code for the same CDR3.

The receptor's source is an adult with an advanced solid tumor such as melanoma, head and neck, liver or kidney cancer. This specimen consisted of CD4+ or CD8+ T cells sorted from blood, obtained in a trial of the OX40 agonist ivuxolimab.

The CDR3 bases are TGTGCCAGCAGTCGACAGGGCCCCCCCTACGAGCAGTACTTC. Translation: CASSRQGPPYEQYF. This chain connects TRBV28 to TRBJ2-7, with TRBD1 matching 7 bases. Germline CDR1 reads MDHEN; CDR2 reads SYDVKM. V was pared by 5 bases and J by 2 bases, with 6 bases of the junction left unmatched. The CDR3 is 14 amino acids.